The 8 T cell receptor beta chains below were found in one sample sequenced in a study of graft-versus-host responses after intestinal transplantation (dated by TCRdb to 2020 to 2022). The time point label here, explained by the study, means: cells obtained before transplantation from donor or recipient. Mixed lymphocyte reactions plated around 200,000 CFSE-labeled pre-transplant responders with around 200,000 irradiated violet-dye-labeled stimulators and were cultured for about 6 days. Libraries were made using the immunoSEQ multiplex PCR assay. As stored in TCRdb, this immuneACCESS dataset retains in-frame rearrangements with V and J assigned. A fraction of the clones does not appear; measured against another copy, unresolved V genes explain less than half of the discrepancy, and the remainder lacks a known reason. The sample includes around 21,000 clones, with 30% to 40% observed a single time. In total, the top ten clones hold roughly a tenth of the sample.

The specimen was alloreactive CD8+ T cells from a mixed lymphocyte reaction culture, collected before intestinal transplant. The label giving this sample's cell subset or site can be read as: CFSE-low proliferating T cells sorted from roughly 6-day pre-transplant mixed lymphocyte reaction (GvH or HvG direction). The source is a human patient who received an intestinal transplant.

The chain links TRBV4-3 to TRBJ1-2; D call uncertain. Germline values: CDR1 LGHNA, CDR2 YSLEER. This CDR3 comprises 15 residues. V lost 0 bases, J lost 4 bases, and 12 bases lay in between. The CDR3 nucleotides are TGCGCCAGCAGCCAAGATTTCGGGGTCGGCTATGGCTACACCTTC. As protein: CASSQDFGVGYGYTF.

The V call is TRBV7-9, the J call TRBJ2-3, with 9 positions matching TRBD2. Germline CDR1 SEHNR, CDR2 FQNEAQ (reference sequence). With 6 bases clipped from V and 2 bases from J, the junction kept 3 bases outside the gene matches. The CDR3 runs to 14 residues. CDR3 bases: TGTGCCAGCAGGGGACTAGCTGACACAGATACGCAGTATTTT. Protein sequence: CASRGLADTDTQYF.

V gene TRBV9 combines with J gene TRBJ1-4; a possible D gene is TRBD1 (5 bases). V was pared by 0 bases and J by 8 bases, with 14 bases between. Germline V lookup: CDR1 SGDLS, CDR2 YYNGEE. This CDR3 has 15 residues. The CDR3 region has the DNA TGTGCCAGCAGCGTAGACGGGAGGGGAAAGGAAAAACTGTTTTTT. Encoded protein: CASSVDGRGKEKLFF. Complete variable domain (other parts from reference TRBV9 and TRBJ1-4): DSGVTQTPKHLITATGQRVTLRCSPRSGDLSVYWYQQSLDQGLQFLIQYYNGEERAKGNILERFSAQQFPDLHSELNLSSLELGDSALYFCASSVDGRGKEKLFFGSGTQLSVL.

The rearrangement links TRBV6-5 to TRBJ2-2; maybe TRBD1 (5 bases). V gave up 0 bases and J gave up 4 bases, with 9 bases separating them. From germline, CDR1 is MNHEY and CDR2 SVGAGI. The CDR3 loop spans 15 amino acids. CDR3 nucleotides: TGTGCCAGCAGTTACTCCTCAGGGCCCACCGGGGAGCTGTTTTTT. Translating it yields CASSYSSGPTGELFF.

The chain is built from TRBV4-1 and TRBJ2-7, with 9 bases lining up with TRBD1. Per the germline V gene, CDR1 is MGHRA and CDR2 is YSYEKL. With V trimmed by 4 bases and J by 6 bases, 7 bases remained unmatched. CDR3 length: 14 amino acids. CDR3 sequence: CASSPGTGLGEQYF. As DNA, the CDR3 is TGCGCCAGCAGCCCGGGGACAGGGTTGGGCGAGCAGTACTTC.

The V call is TRBV5-6, the J call TRBJ1-2; D ambiguous. This CDR3 spans 15 amino acids. V was pared by 3 bases and J by 2 bases, with 14 bases between. From germline, CDR1 is SGHDT and CDR2 YYEEEE. CDR3: CASSSRNEGNYGYTF. In nucleotides, the CDR3 is TGTGCCAGCAGCTCTCGGAATGAGGGAAACTATGGCTACACCTTC.

This clone has more than one count but fewer than ten. The chain combines TRBV11-3 with TRBJ2-7, with TRBD2 as a possible D gene (5 bases). The germline gives CDR1 SGHNT, CDR2 YENEEA. This CDR3 has 12 residues. The V end was cut by 2 bases, the J end by 3 bases, with 5 bases between. This CDR3 is CASSLRGYEQYF. The CDR3 nucleotides read TGTGCCAGCAGCTTACGGGGCTACGAGCAGTACTTC.

By share, this clone counts as medium-sized. The chain joins TRBV15 to TRBJ2-3; 11 positions agree with TRBD2. The CDR3 contains 14 residues. V lost 2 bases, J lost 5 bases, and 0 bases stayed unmatched. Germline loops: CDR1 LNHNV, CDR2 YYDKDF (reference sequence). The chain's CDR3 is CATSRLAGGDTQYF. The CDR3 DNA follows: TGTGCCACCAGCAGACTAGCGGGGGGAGATACGCAGTATTTT.